The next 16 T cell receptor beta chains were all read from a single sample in a study of blood T cell repertoires in COVID-19. TCRdb keeps only in-frame clones here, not all; method: immunoSEQ multiplex PCR. This table has around 310,000 clones, roughly 88% appearing once. The sequencing sample was made of peripheral blood. Every receptor here comes from a woman in her forties or fifties with active or convalescent COVID-19.

This chain links TRBV9 with TRBJ1-3, with D perhaps TRBD1 (6 bases). V was pared by 4 bases and J by 0 bases, with 14 bases between. The CDR3 is 16 amino acids. Germline V gene sequence: CDR1 SGDLS, CDR2 YYNGEE. The DNA for the CDR3 is TGTGCCAGCAGCAGAGGGGACACCTCCTCTGGAAACACCATATATTTT. It encodes CASSRGDTSSGNTIYF.

The gene calls are TRBV7-9 and TRBJ1-3; 7 positions match TRBD1. V lost 5 bases to trimming and J lost 1 base; unmatched junction nucleotides: 2. The CDR3 length is 14 residues. Germline lookup yields CDR1 SEHNR and CDR2 FQNEAQ (reference sequence). The CDR3 is CASSQTGSGNTIYF. CDR3 nucleotides: TGTGCCAGCAGCCAGACAGGGTCTGGAAACACCATATATTTT.

The chain links TRBV25-1 to TRBJ1-5; weak D call: TRBD1 (5 bases). V lost 11 bases to trimming and J lost 6 bases, with 17 bases between them. This CDR3 has 13 amino acids. Germline V lookup: CDR1 MGHDK, CDR2 SYGVNS. DNA of the CDR3: TGTGCCTGCCAAGGGGCCACGGGTCAGCCCCAGCATTTT. This encodes CACQGATGQPQHF.

This clone has a single count. The genes are TRBV30 and TRBJ1-4; 9 positions agree with TRBD1. Germline-derived CDR1 and CDR2 are GTSNPN and SVGIG (reference sequence). V trimming: 4 bases; J trimming: 7 bases; junction bases outside the gene matches: 4. CDR3 length: 13 residues. The CDR3 loop is CAWTGTGSEKLFF. The CDR3 coding sequence is TGTGCCTGGACCGGGACAGGGAGTGAAAAACTGTTTTTT. Complete variable domain (other parts from reference TRBV30 and TRBJ1-4): SQTIHQWPATLVQPVGSPLSLECTVEGTSNPNLYWYRQAAGRGLQLLFYSVGIGQISSEVPQNLSASRPQDRQFILSSKKLLLSDSGFYLCAWTGTGSEKLFFGSGTQLSVL.

The chain links TRBV4-2 to TRBJ1-1; TRBD1 matches at 9 bases. The CDR3 covers 14 residues. From germline, CDR1 is LGHNA and CDR2 YNFKEQ. V shed 5 bases and J 7 bases; nucleotides not matched to a gene: 8. In DNA form, the CDR3 reads TGTGCCAGCAGCAATATACAGGGGGCGGGTGAAGCTTTCTTT. It specifies CASSNIQGAGEAFF.

The chain combines TRBV5-1 with TRBJ2-3; no reliable D call. Germline values: CDR1 SGHRS, CDR2 YFSETQ. CDR3 length: 14 amino acids. V was pared by 6 bases and J by 2 bases, with 13 bases between. The CDR3, as DNA: TGCGCCAGCACGCCGGGTATAAACACAGATACGCAGTATTTT. It codes for CASTPGINTDTQYF.

The V call is TRBV12-3 or TRBV12-4, the J call TRBJ2-7, with 7 bases aligning to TRBD2. V shed 6 bases, J shed 6 bases, and the junction held 5 bases outside the gene matches. The CDR3 is 12 amino acids. The CDR3 DNA reads as TGTGCCAGCAGGAGCGGGACGGGCGAGCAGTACTTC. It translates to CASRSGTGEQYF.

This clone has more than one count but fewer than ten. This chain uses TRBV7-9 with TRBJ2-1; 16 nucleotides match TRBD2. Germline CDR1 reads SEHNR; CDR2 reads FQNEAQ (reference sequence). Germline trimming cut 5 bases from V and 8 bases from J; bases unmatched to any gene: 15. The CDR3 is 19 amino acids. In DNA, the CDR3 is TGTGCCAGCAGCCCGGCGCTGGGACTAGCGGGAGGGCCGGGGGATGAGCAGTTCTTC. Amino acids: CASSPALGLAGGPGDEQFF. Full variable domain (rest looked up from reference TRBV7-9 and TRBJ2-1): DTGVSQNPRHKITKRGQNVTFRCDPISEHNRLYWYRQTLGQGPEFLTYFQNEAQLEKSRLLSDRFSAERPKGSFSTLEIQRTEQGDSAMYLCASSPALGLAGGPGDEQFFGPGTRLTVL.

V and J are TRBV3-1 (or the pseudogene TRBV3-2) and TRBJ2-7, with 12 bases fitting TRBD1. The ends lost 6 bases at V and 6 bases at J; junction bases unmatched: 6. The germline V gene has CDR1 LGHDT and CDR2 YNNKEL (reference sequence). The CDR3 extends over 14 amino acids. As DNA, the CDR3 is TGTGCCAGCAGTTCCGGGACAGGGGGCGCCGAGCAGTACTTC. Residues: CASSSGTGGAEQYF.

The chain couples TRBV18 to TRBJ2-1; D perhaps matches TRBD1 (6 bases). Germline loops: CDR1 KGHSH, CDR2 LQKENI. The CDR3 length is 14 residues. Trimming removed 3 bases from V and 10 bases from J, with 16 bases in between. The CDR3 protein is CASSPFGTKREQFF. The CDR3 DNA sequence: TGTGCCAGCTCACCGTTCGGGACAAAACGAGAGCAGTTCTTC.

This sequence joins TRBV7-2 and TRBJ1-2; no firm D call. The V gene's germline CDR1 is SGHTA and CDR2 FQGNSA. V was pared by 7 bases and J by 2 bases, with 8 bases between. This CDR3 comprises 12 residues. The CDR3 is CASTGSNYGYTF. The CDR3 DNA follows: TGTGCCAGCACGGGGAGCAACTATGGCTACACCTTC.

The chain recombines TRBV28 with TRBJ2-1, with TRBD2 as a possible D gene (5 bases). The CDR3 length is 13 residues. Trimming cost V 5 bases and J 4 bases, with 9 bases left between them. Germline CDR1 is MDHEN and CDR2 is SYDVKM. Written as DNA, the CDR3 is TGTGCCAGCAGTCTCACTAGGTACAATGAGCAGTTCTTC. It yields the protein CASSLTRYNEQFF.

The V and J genes are TRBV11-1 and TRBJ2-1; perhaps TRBD1 as D (6 bases). Germline CDR1 is SGHAT and CDR2 is FQDESV (reference sequence). With 7 bases removed from V and 4 bases from J, the gap between germline ends came to 11 bases. The CDR3 extends over 13 amino acids. CDR3 amino acids: CASTKGQYNEQFF. The CDR3 coding sequence is TGTGCCAGCACCAAGGGACAATACAATGAGCAGTTCTTC.

The chain links TRBV5-4 to TRBJ1-1; D may be TRBD1 (5 bases). Trimming pared 3 bases from V and 1 base from J, leaving 7 bases between. The V gene's germline CDR1 is SGHNT and CDR2 YYREEE (reference sequence). CDR3 length: 13 amino acids. The CDR3 spells CASSSQGNTEAFF. DNA for the CDR3: TGTGCCAGCAGCTCCCAGGGGAACACTGAAGCTTTCTTT.

The gene calls are TRBV6-5 and TRBJ2-5; D gene uncertain. This CDR3 contains 14 residues. Trimming cost V 2 bases and J 5 bases, with 12 bases left between them. Germline lookup yields CDR1 MNHEY and CDR2 SVGAGI. The CDR3 DNA reads as TGTGCCAGCAGTTACACGACAATCCGGGAGACCCAGTACTTC. Protein product: CASSYTTIRETQYF.

The J gene is TRBJ1-1, the V gene TRBV5-1, with 7 bases that match TRBD1. The V and J ends lost 4 bases and 2 bases, in that order; junction bases with no gene match: 8. This CDR3 has 15 residues. Looked up from germline, CDR1 is SGHRS and CDR2 is YFSETQ. The CDR3 spells CASSPRDSLNTEAFF. The DNA for the CDR3 is TGCGCCAGCAGCCCAAGGGACAGCTTAAACACTGAAGCTTTCTTT.